This is a list of T cell receptor beta chains from one sample in a study of T cell repertoires in cytomegalovirus infection. For these TCRs, the target antigens are not known. TCRdb recomputed calls from the reads with MiXCR, one row per CDR3 protein. In the table there are about 920,000 distinct CDR3 sequences, about a third of which are singletons. The sequences come from cultured CD8+ T cells from PBMCs, collected from culture after CMV antigen stimulation. These receptors were collected from a human donor in good health (CMV status not recorded). Some clones in this sample may be carry-over from other donors' samples. Both conserved end residues are part of each CDR3. Each record gives: V gene, clone size, D gene, J gene, CDR3 DNA, CDR3 protein. A D gene is named only where the DNA matches it firmly. Size values are once, few and many counts, or a class for expanded clones, and some rows have none.

v_call: TRBV19
clone_size: -
d_call: TRBD1
j_call: TRBJ1-2
cdr3_nt: TGTGCCAGTAGTCCCGGGACAGGGGTCGGGGGCTACACCTTC
cdr3_aa: CASSPGTGVGGYTF

v_call: TRBV7-9
clone_size: many
d_call: -
j_call: TRBJ2-2
cdr3_nt: TGTGCCAGCAGCTTTGTGGGGTCCACCGGGGAGCTGTTTTTT
cdr3_aa: CASSFVGSTGELFF

v_call: TRBV20-1
clone_size: -
d_call: -
j_call: TRBJ2-5
cdr3_nt: TGCAGTGCTAGAGATTGGTACCAAGAGACCCAGTACTTC
cdr3_aa: CSARDWYQETQYF

v_call: TRBV19
clone_size: -
d_call: -
j_call: TRBJ2-7
cdr3_nt: TGTGCCAGTATGGGGCCAGGGCCCTCCTACGAGCAGTACTTC
cdr3_aa: CASMGPGPSYEQYF

v_call: TRBV5-6
clone_size: -
d_call: -
j_call: TRBJ1-1
cdr3_nt: TGTGCCAGCAGCTTGGAGACAGGCCATGAAGCTTTCTTT
cdr3_aa: CASSLETGHEAFF

v_call: TRBV6-5
clone_size: -
d_call: -
j_call: TRBJ1-1
cdr3_nt: TGTGCCAGCAGTTACACAGGACGAATTGAAGCTTTCTTT
cdr3_aa: CASSYTGRIEAFF

v_call: TRBV19
clone_size: few
d_call: TRBD1
j_call: TRBJ2-1
cdr3_nt: TGTGCCAGTACTATTGGGACAGTCGACAATGAGCAGTTCTTC
cdr3_aa: CASTIGTVDNEQFF

v_call: TRBV10-3
clone_size: many
d_call: -
j_call: TRBJ1-4
cdr3_nt: TGTGCCATCACCCGTGGCGGGAGTAATGAAAAACTGTTTTTT
cdr3_aa: CAITRGGSNEKLFF

v_call: TRBV7-9
clone_size: many
d_call: TRBD1
j_call: TRBJ1-5
cdr3_nt: TGTGCCAGCAGCTTAGAACTTCAGGACAGGGCTGGTGTCCAGCCCCAGCATTTT
cdr3_aa: CASSLELQDRAGVQPQHF

v_call: TRBV12-3/TRBV12-4
clone_size: few
d_call: TRBD1
j_call: TRBJ1-4
cdr3_nt: TGTGCCAGCAGTGTACTAGGGACAGGGGGGGCTGAAAAACTGTTTTTT
cdr3_aa: CASSVLGTGGAEKLFF

v_call: TRBV6-5
clone_size: once
d_call: -
j_call: TRBJ2-4
cdr3_nt: TGTGCCAGCAGTTACCCTCAGGAGCTAGCCAAAAACATTCAGTACTTC
cdr3_aa: CASSYPQELAKNIQYF

v_call: TRBV19
clone_size: -
d_call: -
j_call: TRBJ1-6
cdr3_nt: TGTGCCAGTAGTGGATTCAGCTCCTATAATTCACCCCTCCACTTT
cdr3_aa: CASSGFSSYNSPLHF

v_call: TRBV14
clone_size: -
d_call: -
j_call: TRBJ1-1
cdr3_nt: TGTGCCAGCAGCCAAGATCGAATGGGGGACACTGAAGCTTTCTTT
cdr3_aa: CASSQDRMGDTEAFF

v_call: TRBV7-6
clone_size: -
d_call: -
j_call: TRBJ2-1
cdr3_nt: TGTGCCAGCAGCCGTCTTCTTGGGGAGCAGTTCTTC
cdr3_aa: CASSRLLGEQFF

v_call: TRBV6-2/TRBV6-3
clone_size: few
d_call: -
j_call: TRBJ2-1
cdr3_nt: TGTGCCAGCAGTTACTCGAGGGTGCCCTACAATGAGCAGTTCTTC
cdr3_aa: CASSYSRVPYNEQFF

v_call: TRBV5-6
clone_size: few
d_call: TRBD1
j_call: TRBJ2-1
cdr3_nt: TGTGCCAGCAGCCTTAGCCGACAGGGGGCGCTGAGCAATGAGCAGTTCTTC
cdr3_aa: CASSLSRQGALSNEQFF

v_call: TRBV7-2
clone_size: many
d_call: -
j_call: TRBJ1-6
cdr3_nt: TGTGCCAGCAGCTTAGACAATCCCTATAATTCACCCCTCCACTTT
cdr3_aa: CASSLDNPYNSPLHF

v_call: TRBV12-3/TRBV12-4
clone_size: -
d_call: TRBD2
j_call: TRBJ2-2
cdr3_nt: TGTGCCAGCAGTTTCCTCGGTTCGAGCGGGGGGCCAGAGGTCGGGGAGCTGTTTTTT
cdr3_aa: CASSFLGSSGGPEVGELFF

v_call: TRBV7-6
clone_size: many
d_call: TRBD1
j_call: TRBJ1-2
cdr3_nt: TGTGCCAGCAGCTTGACAGGGAATGGCTACACCTTC
cdr3_aa: CASSLTGNGYTF

v_call: TRBV20-1
clone_size: -
d_call: -
j_call: TRBJ2-3
cdr3_nt: TGCAGTGCTAGAGATCCCCCCGGGGGGCGCACAGATACGCAGTATTTT
cdr3_aa: CSARDPPGGRTDTQYF

v_call: TRBV27
clone_size: -
d_call: -
j_call: TRBJ1-1
cdr3_nt: TGTGCCAGCAGTCGGGGAATCGGTGAAGCTTTCTTT
cdr3_aa: CASSRGIGEAFF

v_call: TRBV20-1
clone_size: -
d_call: TRBD1
j_call: TRBJ2-3
cdr3_nt: TGCAGTGCCAGGACAGGGGACCCCCGGGATACGCAGTATTTT
cdr3_aa: CSARTGDPRDTQYF

v_call: TRBV7-2
clone_size: many
d_call: -
j_call: TRBJ2-3
cdr3_nt: TGTGCCAGCAGCTTAGTTACCGAAAGGGGAGATACGCAGTATTTT
cdr3_aa: CASSLVTERGDTQYF

v_call: TRBV7-6
clone_size: many
d_call: -
j_call: TRBJ2-3
cdr3_nt: TGTGCCAGCAGCTTAGCGTCGAGCGTACCTTACACAGATACGCAGTATTTT
cdr3_aa: CASSLASSVPYTDTQYF

v_call: TRBV2
clone_size: many
d_call: -
j_call: TRBJ1-2
cdr3_nt: TGTGCCAGCAGTGAACGGGGCGGACCTTATGGCTACACCTTC
cdr3_aa: CASSERGGPYGYTF

v_call: TRBV12-3/TRBV12-4
clone_size: -
d_call: -
j_call: TRBJ1-5
cdr3_nt: TGTGCCAGCAGTTTCTATAGCCAGAACAATCAGCCCCAGCATTTT
cdr3_aa: CASSFYSQNNQPQHF

v_call: TRBV7-2
clone_size: many
d_call: -
j_call: TRBJ2-5
cdr3_nt: TGTGCCAGCACGGCGGGGCAAGGGCAAGAGACCCAGTACTTC
cdr3_aa: CASTAGQGQETQYF

v_call: TRBV14
clone_size: -
d_call: -
j_call: TRBJ2-7
cdr3_nt: TGTGCCAGCAGCCGGGCCCTGGGATACGAGCAGTACTTC
cdr3_aa: CASSRALGYEQYF

v_call: TRBV7-6
clone_size: many
d_call: -
j_call: TRBJ1-3
cdr3_nt: TGTGCCAGCAGCTTAGATCGAAGCTCTGGAAACACCATATATTTT
cdr3_aa: CASSLDRSSGNTIYF

v_call: TRBV28
clone_size: -
d_call: -
j_call: TRBJ1-6
cdr3_nt: TGTGCCAGCAGTCCTTCATTCTACCTCCACTTT
cdr3_aa: CASSPSFYLHF

v_call: TRBV20-1
clone_size: -
d_call: -
j_call: TRBJ1-1
cdr3_nt: TGCAGCTCTATGCCTGAAGCTTTCTTT
cdr3_aa: CSSMPEAFF

v_call: TRBV20-1
clone_size: -
d_call: -
j_call: TRBJ1-2
cdr3_nt: TGCAGTGCTAGAGATCCCGACAGCAACTATGGCTACACCTTC
cdr3_aa: CSARDPDSNYGYTF

v_call: TRBV7-6
clone_size: -
d_call: -
j_call: TRBJ2-3
cdr3_nt: TGTGCCAGCAGCTTACCCCCGCCAGCTACGCAGTATTTT
cdr3_aa: CASSLPPPATQYF

v_call: TRBV28
clone_size: few
d_call: -
j_call: TRBJ2-1
cdr3_nt: TGTGCCAGCAGTTTAATCGACCTTACCCTCTACAATGAGCAGTTCTTC
cdr3_aa: CASSLIDLTLYNEQFF

v_call: TRBV7-2
clone_size: -
d_call: -
j_call: TRBJ2-2
cdr3_nt: TGTGCCAGCAGCTTAGAGAATAGCCCCTGGGAGCTGTTTTTT
cdr3_aa: CASSLENSPWELFF

v_call: TRBV14
clone_size: -
d_call: -
j_call: TRBJ2-1
cdr3_nt: TGTGCCAGCAGCCAACCGGGACCTAGCTCCTACAATGAGCAGTTCTTC
cdr3_aa: CASSQPGPSSYNEQFF

v_call: TRBV27
clone_size: few
d_call: -
j_call: TRBJ1-2
cdr3_nt: TGTGCCAGCAGAACTCGGGAGACAGGACACCTCTATGGCTACACCTTC
cdr3_aa: CASRTRETGHLYGYTF

v_call: TRBV20-1
clone_size: few
d_call: -
j_call: TRBJ1-1
cdr3_nt: TGCAGTGCTAGAGATAAGAAGCCGGAAGCTTTCTTT
cdr3_aa: CSARDKKPEAFF

v_call: TRBV19
clone_size: -
d_call: -
j_call: TRBJ2-7
cdr3_nt: TGTGCCAGTAGTACCGGGACACCTCAAGTAGGCGAGCAGTACTTC
cdr3_aa: CASSTGTPQVGEQYF

v_call: TRBV29-1
clone_size: few
d_call: -
j_call: TRBJ1-1
cdr3_nt: TGCAGCGTTTTGACCGGGACTGAAGCTTTCTTT
cdr3_aa: CSVLTGTEAFF